The next 25 T cell receptor beta chains were all read from a single sample in a study of T cells in Graves' hyperthyroidism and ophthalmopathy. The source material, RNA transcripts, was used to amplify TCR beta CDR3 regions. Using the HTBI primer set, a first-round RT-PCR was run on the TCR CDR3. MiXCR was run by TCRdb on the multiplex PCR reads, yielding one entry per CDR3 protein. The sample lists about 150,000 distinct CDR3 sequences; about 20% were seen once. The sample was blood. These receptors originate from a woman in her fifties or sixties with Graves' hyperthyroidism that later progressed to Graves' ophthalmopathy.

This clonotype was detected a few times. This chain connects TRBV10-3 to TRBJ2-1; tentative D call: TRBD2 (5 bases). V gave up 8 bases and J gave up 6 bases, with 8 bases separating them. In germline, CDR1 is ENHRY, CDR2 SYGVKD. The CDR3 extends over 11 amino acids. The DNA of the CDR3 is TGTGCCATCCTGGGGAGCAATGAGCAGTTCTTC. Its protein product is CAILGSNEQFF.

The V and J genes are TRBV3-1 and TRBJ1-2; D is perhaps TRBD1 (6 bases). The CDR3 is made up of 12 amino acids. Germline CDR1 is LGHDT and CDR2 is YNNKEL (reference sequence). Trimming removed 4 bases at V and 7 bases at J, with 10 bases between. The CDR3 loop is CASSLGGFGYTF. CDR3 sequence (DNA): TGTGCCAGCAGCCTAGGGGGTTTTGGCTACACCTTC.

This clonotype was detected a few times. The chain carries TRBV7-3 and TRBJ2-3; D gene unclear. CDR3 length equals 14 residues. V lost 2 bases, J lost 0 bases, and 6 bases lay in between. Germline V gene data show CDR1 as SGHTA and CDR2 as FQGTGA. The CDR3 protein is CASSLYGSTDTQYF. DNA of the CDR3: TGTGCCAGCAGCTTATACGGGAGCACAGATACGCAGTATTTT.

This clonotype occurred a few times. V is TRBV14 and J is TRBJ1-2, with a weak D call TRBD1 (6 bases). The ends were cut back, 1 base at V and 8 bases at J, with 11 bases in the middle. Per germline, CDR1 SGHDN and CDR2 FVKESK. The CDR3 spans 13 residues. CDR3 DNA sequence: TGTGCCAGCAGCCAAGCGAAGGGGGGAGGCTACACCTTC. Protein product: CASSQAKGGGYTF.

The V gene is TRBV28, the J gene TRBJ1-2, with D perhaps matching TRBD1 (5 bases). The length of the CDR3 is 14 residues. Trimming shortened V by 6 bases and J by 3 bases, and 14 bases separated the two germline ends. Germline CDR1 MDHEN, CDR2 SYDVKM. The CDR3 nucleotides are TGTGCCAGCAGAAACCCCGGGACGGACTATGGCTACACCTTC. This codes for CASRNPGTDYGYTF.

This clonotype was detected ten times or more. This sequence joins TRBV20-1 and TRBJ1-6; 10 bases agree with TRBD1. The CDR3 has 14 residues. The V gene's germline CDR1 is DFQATT and CDR2 SNEGSKA (reference sequence). With V trimmed by 3 bases and J by 10 bases, 6 bases remained unmatched. The chain's CDR3 is CSASKGQGPSPLHF. In DNA, the CDR3 is TGCAGTGCTAGTAAGGGACAGGGGCCATCACCCCTCCACTTT.

The table lists this clonotype with many counts. This chain links TRBV11-2 with TRBJ2-1; unclear D gene. The V end was cut by 1 base, the J end by 2 bases, with 9 bases between. Germline CDR1 is SGHAT and CDR2 is FQNNGV. The CDR3 runs to 15 residues. The CDR3 loop is CASSLALGPYNEQFF. The CDR3 DNA follows: TGTGCCAGCAGCTTAGCCTTAGGTCCCTACAATGAGCAGTTCTTC.

Details on this clonotype: A much bigger clone sits one base away, suggesting this may be a read error. The chain joins TRBV7-2 to TRBJ2-7; TRBD1 or TRBD2 may be the D gene (5 bases each). The CDR3 is 12 residues long. CDR1 is SGHTA and CDR2 is FQGNSA in the germline V gene. CDR3 in amino acids: CASGLEGYEQYF. The CDR3, as DNA: TGTGCCAGCGGCTTAGAGGGGTACGAGCAGTACTTC.

This clonotype was seen at least ten times. V gene TRBV5-1 combines with J gene TRBJ2-1; a weak D match, TRBD1 (6 bases). V lost 6 bases, J lost 1 base, and 20 bases lay in between. The CDR3 is made up of 17 amino acids. Per the germline V gene, CDR1 is SGHRS and CDR2 is YFSETQ. The CDR3 reads CASTLLGTTLSYNEQFF. The CDR3 DNA reads TGCGCCAGCACCCTCCTAGGGACAACACTTTCCTACAATGAGCAGTTCTTC.

This clonotype appeared many times. This sequence joins TRBV11-3 and TRBJ1-1; TRBD1 aligns across 7 bases. V lost 5 bases and J lost 6; bases outside the gene matches: 6. Germline values: CDR1 SGHNT, CDR2 YENEEA. This CDR3 spans 13 amino acids. The CDR3 DNA is TGTGCCAGCAGCCAGGGACAGATATCTGAAGCTTTCTTT. The encoded protein is CASSQGQISEAFF.

Concerning this clonotype: The junction differs from germline at one of its ends, possibly a read error. V usage is TRBV5-4 and J usage is TRBJ2-2; 7 bases match TRBD1. Germline V lookup: CDR1 SGHNT, CDR2 YYREEE (reference sequence). The CDR3 contains 14 residues. CDR3 nucleotides: TGTGTCAGCAGCTTGAAACAGGGGCCCGGGGAGCTGTTTTTT. It specifies CVSSLKQGPGELFF.

This clonotype was counted many times. The V gene is TRBV2, the J gene TRBJ1-1; possibly TRBD1 for D (6 bases). CDR3 length: 14 amino acids. Deletions cut 7 bases from V and 1 base from J, with 13 bases between. Germline CDR1 reads SNHLY; CDR2 reads FYNNEI. The CDR3 is CASNHGGSNTEAFF. DNA of the CDR3: TGTGCCAGCAATCATGGGGGCTCGAACACTGAAGCTTTCTTT.

This clonotype came up many times. V is TRBV5-6 and J is TRBJ2-3; D is unresolved. Between the trimmed V and J ends, which lost 0 bases and 5 bases, there was a span of 4 bases. In germline, CDR1 is SGHDT, CDR2 YYEEEE. The CDR3 spans 12 residues. CDR3 in amino acids: CASSLALDTQYF. The CDR3 DNA follows: TGTGCCAGCAGCTTGGCCTTAGATACGCAGTATTTT.

This clonotype was seen ten or more times. The CDR3 sequence: CASSPSMGTEAFF. In nucleotides, the CDR3 is TGTGCCAGCAGCCCGAGCATGGGTACTGAAGCTTTCTTT. The chain is built from TRBV7-2 and TRBJ1-1, with no clear D. Germline CDR1 reads SGHTA; CDR2 reads FQGNSA. Trimming took off 5 bases at V and 5 bases at J, with 12 bases between the two ends. The CDR3 loop spans 13 amino acids.

The chain uses TRBV6-1 and TRBJ1-6, with 7 bases aligning to TRBD1. Germline values: CDR1 MNHNS, CDR2 SASEGT. Trimming at V came to 7 bases and at J to 9 bases, leaving 12 bases not matched to a gene. This CDR3 region has 15 residues. CDR3 region: CASTYLDRPGSPLHF. The CDR3 DNA reads TGTGCCAGCACCTATTTGGACAGGCCGGGTTCACCCCTCCACTTT.

This clonotype has at least ten counts. The genes are TRBV15 and TRBJ2-1; 7 nucleotides align to TRBD2. Losses at the gene ends were 0 bases for V and 2 bases for J; bases not matched to a gene: 7. Germline CDR1 and CDR2: LNHNV and YYDKDF (reference sequence). This CDR3 region has 17 residues. This CDR3 is CATSRDRGGSAYNEQFF. The CDR3 coding sequence is TGTGCCACCAGCAGAGATCGGGGCGGGAGTGCCTACAATGAGCAGTTCTTC.

A word on this clonotype: Given a much more abundant clone one base away, this may be a read error. The chain links TRBV20-1 to TRBJ1-4; 7 bases map to TRBD1. This CDR3 has 14 residues. Germline CDR1 reads DFQATT; CDR2 reads SNEGSKA (reference sequence). The CDR3 sequence is CSALDRSEGERLFF. The CDR3 region has the DNA TGCAGTGCCCTGGACAGGTCGGAGGGTGAAAGACTGTTTTTT.

The chain has TRBV18 and TRBJ2-1; the match to TRBD2 covers 7 bases. Trimming removed 1 base from V and 2 bases from J; junction bases left unmatched: 5. Germline V gene data show CDR1 as KGHSH and CDR2 as LQKENI. CDR3 length: 16 amino acids. CDR3 DNA sequence: TGTGCCAGCTCACCACAGACTAGCTTAGCCTACAATGAGCAGTTCTTC. As protein: CASSPQTSLAYNEQFF.

This clonotype is judged medium-sized. The V gene is TRBV7-2, the J gene TRBJ1-5, with TRBD1 matching over 7 bases. The germline V gene has CDR1 SGHTA and CDR2 FQGNSA. The CDR3 consists of 15 residues. Trimming at V came to 5 bases and at J to 1 base, leaving 5 bases not matched to a gene. CDR3 sequence (DNA): TGTGCCAGCAGCGCAGGGACAGAAAGCAATCAGCCCCAGCATTTT. This codes for CASSAGTESNQPQHF.

The rearrangement uses TRBV3-1 and TRBJ2-2; D remains unclear. Trimming stripped 4 bases from V and 9 bases from J, with 9 bases between. The length of the CDR3 is 12 residues. CDR1 and CDR2 from the germline V gene are LGHDT and YNNKEL (reference sequence). The CDR3 loop is CASSLWDRELFF. CDR3 in DNA: TGTGCCAGCAGCCTTTGGGATAGGGAGCTGTTTTTT.

This clonotype came up many times. The V and J genes are TRBV2 and TRBJ2-1; maybe TRBD2 (6 bases). Germline CDR1 reads SNHLY; CDR2 reads FYNNEI. There are 15 residues in the CDR3. V lost 7 bases to trimming and J lost 0 bases, with 13 bases between them. In nucleotides, the CDR3 is TGTGCCAGCAAGGCCGGGGGAAGCTCCTACAATGAGCAGTTCTTC. Translated: CASKAGGSSYNEQFF.

In regard to this clonotype: One junction end disagrees with the germline gene, perhaps due to a read error. The chain joins TRBV20-1 to TRBJ1-1, with 9 nucleotides matching TRBD1. Germline V lookup: CDR1 DFQATT, CDR2 SNEGSKA (reference sequence). The CDR3 length is 13 residues. The CDR3 nucleotides read TGCAGTGCGAGAGACAGGGGGAACGCTGAAGCTTTCTTT. Translated: CSARDRGNAEAFF.

The genes are TRBV11-2 and TRBJ2-3, with no clear D. CDR3 length: 18 residues. Germline V gives CDR1 SGHAT, CDR2 FQNNGV. V lost 6 bases to trimming and J lost 0 bases, with 22 bases between them. The CDR3 spells CASRPSRSGARSTDTQYF. The CDR3 DNA follows: TGTGCCAGCAGGCCTAGTAGGTCTGGAGCTCGAAGCACAGATACGCAGTATTTT.

In this sample, this clonotype turned up many times. The V gene is TRBV2, the J gene TRBJ2-2, with 9 bases aligning to TRBD1. Germline CDR1 is SNHLY and CDR2 is FYNNEI. The trim removed 1 base at V and 8 bases at J, leaving 5 bases unmatched. This CDR3 has 15 amino acids. The CDR3 loop reads CASSEEGQGLGELFF. The CDR3 DNA reads as TGTGCCAGCAGTGAAGAGGGACAGGGCCTGGGGGAGCTGTTTTTT.

This clonotype was counted many times. This rearrangement joins TRBV27 to TRBJ2-7; 8 bases are shared with TRBD2. Germline CDR1 MNHEY, CDR2 SMNVEV (reference sequence). Losses at the gene ends were 5 bases for V and 0 bases for J; bases not matched to a gene: 12. The CDR3 totals 17 residues. CDR3 region: CASSTMGVAGFSYEQYF. CDR3 bases: TGTGCCAGCAGTACAATGGGTGTAGCGGGGTTCTCCTACGAGCAGTACTTC.